This T cell receptor (beta chain) was sequenced during a study of CD8+ T cells in alopecia areata. Points from the study as a whole: Among patients, TCR sharing was less clear than in mice, a difference possibly due in part to HLA diversity in the patient population. Greater clonality was observed in lesional scalp samples, especially alopecia totalis/universalis, versus normal scalp.

Germline-derived CDR1 and CDR2 are SQVTM and ANQGSEA. This CDR3 comprises 17 residues. Losses at the gene ends were 6 bases for V and 4 bases for J; bases not matched to a gene: 16. A FACSAria was used to sort CD4+ and CD8+ T cells. These cells came from PBMCs. This clone was observed a few times. Its antigen remains unidentified. In each case, RNA was isolated and then reverse transcribed into cDNA as the sequencing template. Profiling relied on immunoSEQ multiplex PCR, and the TCRdb table lists in-frame clones only, not all of them. The sample has about 140,000 clones; approximately 65% are singletons.

This TCR derives from a human donor in good health. The rearrangement links TRBV29-1 to TRBJ2-3, with 10 nucleotides matching TRBD1. The sequenced sample was CD8+ T cells sorted from blood. The CDR3, as DNA: TGCAGCGTCTCCGTTGGGACAGGGGCTTTTCTAGCAGATACGCAGTATTTT. As protein: CSVSVGTGAFLADTQYF.